This TCR beta chain was recovered during a study of response to subunit inactivated influenza vaccine. Study outcomes and limitations: Authors proposed each seasonal influenza vaccination draws in few new T cells.

This CDR3 spans 16 amino acids. Germline values: CDR1 LGHDT, CDR2 YNNKEL (reference sequence). V was pared by 4 bases and J by 5 bases, with 21 bases between. TCRdb re-called the RT-PCR reads with MiXCR, one entry per CDR3 protein. The table includes about 650,000 distinct CDR3 sequences, around 16% detected once. Of note for this clonotype: What it binds is unknown.

The receptor's source is a man aged 50-60 years who received an inactivated influenza vaccine. Sequences were derived from PBMCs from blood, sampled 11 to 12 days after vaccination. The chain combines TRBV3-1 with TRBJ2-7; TRBD2 might be the D (5 bases). The DNA for the CDR3 is TGTGCCAGCAGCCCCTTGGTGGAGGAAGTGGGCAACGAGCAGTACTTC. It specifies CASSPLVEEVGNEQYF.